A single sample is the source of the 12 T cell receptor beta chains below, sequenced in a study of cytomegalovirus exposure and HLA in healthy donors (dated by TCRdb to about 2017). Libraries were prepared through the immunoSEQ multiplex PCR assay. The multiplex PCR relied on a mix of 60 forward primers for TCR Vbeta segments and 13 reverse primers for TCR Jbeta segments. Sourced from immuneACCESS, this table was stored by TCRdb with only in-frame sequences that have V and J called. A share of the clones is absent; for the studies checked, an unresolved V gene accounts for under half, and the remainder has no known explanation. This sample's listing comprises 100,000 to 150,000 clones. The ten most abundant clones make up over 1.5% of the sample. Sample: PBMCs. Receptors were obtained from a man between 18 and 35 years old in good health and CMV-seronegative.

The chain joins TRBV29-1 to TRBJ2-7, with D possibly TRBD2 on 5 matching bases. The germline CDR1 and CDR2 sequences are SQVTM and ANQGSEA. Trimming pared 7 bases from V and 0 bases from J, leaving 10 bases between. The CDR3 covers 12 residues. The chain's CDR3 is CSAEGNSYEQYF. CDR3 nucleotide sequence: TGCAGCGCCGAGGGTAACTCCTACGAGCAGTACTTC.

The chain links TRBV29-1 to TRBJ1-2; 7 nucleotides line up with TRBD1. The CDR3 has 12 amino acids. The J segment lost 3 bases and the V segment lost 4 bases, leaving 2 bases of the junction unmatched. The germline V gene encodes CDR1 SQVTM and CDR2 ANQGSEA. The CDR3 spells CSVGRGDYGYTF. CDR3 sequence (DNA): TGCAGCGTTGGCAGGGGGGACTATGGCTACACCTTC.

The chain joins TRBV13 to TRBJ2-1; 9 positions agree with TRBD1. Germline V gives CDR1 PRHDT, CDR2 FYEKMQ (reference sequence). With V trimmed by 3 bases and J by 8 bases, 5 bases remained unmatched. This CDR3 contains 14 residues. CDR3 loop: CASSFPTGGDEQFF. The CDR3 nucleotides read TGTGCCAGCAGCTTCCCGACAGGGGGGGATGAGCAGTTCTTC.

V and J are TRBV7-2 and TRBJ2-1; weak D call: TRBD2 (7 bases). Per the germline V gene, CDR1 is SGHTA and CDR2 is FQGNSA. The CDR3 contains 18 residues. V lost 2 bases and J lost 1, with 18 bases in between. CDR3 sequence (DNA): TGTGCCAGCAGCTTATTTGGGGGCGGGGGCCTTTCCTACAATGAGCAGTTCTTC. Its protein product is CASSLFGGGGLSYNEQFF.

The J gene is TRBJ1-1, the V gene TRBV28, with D maybe TRBD1 (5 bases). Trimming removed 2 bases at V and 3 bases at J, with 10 bases between. Looked up from germline, CDR1 is MDHEN and CDR2 is SYDVKM. The CDR3 has 14 residues. CDR3 nucleotides: TGTGCCAGCAGTTTAATGGGAGGGGACACTGAAGCTTTCTTT. Translation gives CASSLMGGDTEAFF.

This chain links TRBV10-3 with TRBJ2-5, with 12 bases fitting TRBD2. Per germline, CDR1 ENHRY and CDR2 SYGVKD. This CDR3 has 16 residues. V dropped 6 bases and J dropped 5; count of bases not matched to a gene: 10. The CDR3 spells CAISPTSGGALETQYF. The CDR3 coding sequence is TGTGCCATCAGCCCGACTAGCGGGGGAGCCCTTGAGACCCAGTACTTC.

This chain joins TRBV10-3 and TRBJ2-1; TRBD2 matches 10 bases. From germline, CDR1 is ENHRY and CDR2 SYGVKD. V was pared by 5 bases and J by 3 bases, with 10 bases of the junction left unmatched. There are 17 residues in the CDR3. CDR3 region: CAISYAPTSGDYNEQFF. The CDR3 region has the DNA TGTGCCATCAGTTATGCCCCTACTAGCGGGGACTACAATGAGCAGTTCTTC.

The chain recombines TRBV27 with TRBJ2-7; D is unresolved. The CDR3 has 14 residues. Trimming shortened V by 6 bases and J by 3 bases, and 15 bases separated the two germline ends. The germline V gene has CDR1 MNHEY and CDR2 SMNVEV (reference sequence). This CDR3 reads CASSPRLVSYEQYF. In DNA, the CDR3 is TGTGCCAGCAGCCCTAGGTTGGTCAGCTACGAGCAGTACTTC.

CDR3 bases: TGTGCCAGCAGCCAAGAGGAACGGCTAGCGGGGGCCTCCTACGAGCAGTACTTC. This encodes CASSQEERLAGASYEQYF. The rearrangement links TRBV4-2 to TRBJ2-7; TRBD2 aligns across 10 bases. The CDR3 contains 18 residues. Trimming at V came to 0 bases and at J to 0 bases, leaving 8 bases not matched to a gene. Germline CDR1 and CDR2: LGHNA and YNFKEQ.

The chain is built from TRBV5-1 and TRBJ2-5; D ambiguous. The V gene's germline CDR1 is SGHRS and CDR2 YFSETQ. V lost 2 bases, J lost 3 bases, and 14 bases lay in between. This CDR3 is 15 amino acids long. In DNA, the CDR3 is TGCGCCAGCAGCTTTTTCCTCACAGTTGAAGAGACCCAGTACTTC. It is translated as CASSFFLTVEETQYF.

The rearrangement uses TRBV19 and TRBJ2-1; 12 positions agree with TRBD2. The germline V gene has CDR1 LNHDA and CDR2 SQIVND (reference sequence). V trimming: 3 bases; J trimming: 8 bases; junction bases outside the gene matches: 17. The CDR3 extends over 19 amino acids. CDR3 amino acids: CASSMRDASGRAPRDEQFF. The CDR3 DNA is TGTGCCAGTAGTATGAGAGACGCTAGCGGGAGGGCCCCACGTGATGAGCAGTTCTTC. Supplemented by reference TRBV19 and TRBJ2-1, the full variable domain reads DGGITQSPKYLFRKEGQNVTLSCEQNLNHDAMYWYRQDPGQGLRLIYYSQIVNDFQKGDIAEGYSVSREKKESFPLTVTSAQKNPTAFYLCASSMRDASGRAPRDEQFFGPGTRLTVL.

CDR3 region: CASSQLGAGVGTGELFF. For the CDR3, the DNA is TGTGCCAGCAGCCAATTGGGGGCGGGAGTGGGGACCGGGGAGCTGTTTTTT. This rearrangement joins TRBV4-2 to TRBJ2-2; D might be TRBD2 (7 bases). Germline V CDR1 and CDR2: LGHNA, YNFKEQ. The CDR3 has 17 amino acids. V dropped 2 bases and J dropped 5 bases, with 18 bases sitting between them.